The source of this T cell receptor (beta chain) is a study of cytotoxic CD8 clonotypes in ibrutinib-treated CLL. On the study more broadly: Of the patients, about a dozen were relapsed/refractory, about 15 treatment-naive and roughly 17 IGHV unmutated.

Using immunoSEQ multiplex PCR, the repertoire was profiled, and TCRdb retains in-frame clones only, with some absent. The sample yields roughly 250,000 clones, about three quarters seen once. Concerning this clone: What it binds is not known. The junction and the germline gene differ at one end; a read error may be behind it.

The germline V gene has CDR1 GTSNPN and CDR2 SVGIG (reference sequence). The CDR3 covers 13 residues. Findings of the study overall: At progression, clonality fell back toward baseline after rising at ibrutinib response.

The sequences come from PBMCs, collected after 24 months of ibrutinib treatment. J is TRBJ2-5 and V is TRBV30, with D hard to call. The source of this sequence is a human donor with chronic lymphocytic leukemia. The CDR3 nucleotides read TGTGCGTGGAATAATAATGACCAAGAGACCCAGTACTTC. This gives the protein CAWNNNDQETQYF.